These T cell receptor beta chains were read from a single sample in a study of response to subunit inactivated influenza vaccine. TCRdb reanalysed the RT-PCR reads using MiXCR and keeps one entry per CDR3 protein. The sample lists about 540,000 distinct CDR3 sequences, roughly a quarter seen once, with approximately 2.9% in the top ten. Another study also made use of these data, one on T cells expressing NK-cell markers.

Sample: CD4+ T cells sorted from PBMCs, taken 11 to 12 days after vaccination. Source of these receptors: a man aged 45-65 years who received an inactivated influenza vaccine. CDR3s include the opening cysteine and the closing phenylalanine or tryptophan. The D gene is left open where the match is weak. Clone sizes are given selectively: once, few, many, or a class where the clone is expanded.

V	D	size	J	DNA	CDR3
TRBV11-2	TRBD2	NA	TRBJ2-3	TGTGCCAGCAGCTCCGGACTAGCGAGAGATACGCAGTATTTT	CASSSGLARDTQYF
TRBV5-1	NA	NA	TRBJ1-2	TGCGCCAGCAGCTTGGAAGACAGAAGTAGCGGCTACACCTTC	CASSLEDRSSGYTF
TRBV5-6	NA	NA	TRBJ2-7	TGTGCCAGCAGCTTCGGTGTATCGGGACGAAGCGCTGCTGAGCAGTACTTC	CASSFGVSGRSAAEQYF
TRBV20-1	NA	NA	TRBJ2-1	TGCAGTGCTAGGCTAAGGTCGGGGGTATGGTCCTACAATGAGCAGTTCTTC	CSARLRSGVWSYNEQFF
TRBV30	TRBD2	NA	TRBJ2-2	TGTGCCTGGACCCAAACGGGGAGGGCCGGGGAGCTGTTTTTT	CAWTQTGRAGELFF
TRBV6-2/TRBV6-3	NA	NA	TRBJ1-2	TGTGCCAGCAGTTACAAGGGAATGGCACGCAACTATGGCTACACCTTC	CASSYKGMARNYGYTF
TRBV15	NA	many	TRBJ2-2	TGTGCCACCAGCAGAGCAGCGACCCGTGCCGGGGAGCTGTTTTTT	CATSRAATRAGELFF
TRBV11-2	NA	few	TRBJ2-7	TGTGCCAGCAGCCGAACCAGTTACTTTAGCTCCTACGAGCAGTACTTC	CASSRTSYFSSYEQYF
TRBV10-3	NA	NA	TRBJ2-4	TGTGCCATCAGTGAGGGTGGCATTCAGTACTTC	CAISEGGIQYF
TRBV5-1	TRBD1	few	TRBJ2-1	TGCGCCAGCAGCTTTACTCCGGGACAGGGATACAATGAGCAGTTCTTC	CASSFTPGQGYNEQFF
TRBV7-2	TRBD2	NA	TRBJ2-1	TGTGCCAGCAGCTTAGTTCCCGGGGCTAGCGGGGTCAATGAGCAGTTCTTC	CASSLVPGASGVNEQFF
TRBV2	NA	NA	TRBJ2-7	TGTGCCAGAGGGTACAGCCCTGACGAGCAGTACTTC	CARGYSPDEQYF
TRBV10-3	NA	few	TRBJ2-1	TGTGCCATTGGCTTATCACCCAATCCCGTCTACAATGAGCAGTTCTTC	CAIGLSPNPVYNEQFF
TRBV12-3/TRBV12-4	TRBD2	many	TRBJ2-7	TGTGCCAGCAGTCCAAATTTGGCGGGAGACTACGAGCAGTACTTC	CASSPNLAGDYEQYF
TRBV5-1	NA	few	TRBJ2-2	TGCGCCAGCAGCCCAATGGGGGTTACTAGGAACACCGGGGAGCTGTTTTTT	CASSPMGVTRNTGELFF
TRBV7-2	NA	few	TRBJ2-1	TGTGCCAGCAGCTTAAAACTAGATCCGTTCTTC	CASSLKLDPFF
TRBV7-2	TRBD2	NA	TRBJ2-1	TGTGCCAGCAGCTCGCGGGAGCCCTACAATGAGCAGTTCTTC	CASSSREPYNEQFF
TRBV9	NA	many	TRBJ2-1	TGTGCCAGCAGCGTAGTGGGGGGGCCCTACAATGAGCAGTTCTTC	CASSVVGGPYNEQFF
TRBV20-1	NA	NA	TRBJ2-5	TGCAGTGCTCCCCCGCCGGGAGAGACCCAGTACTTC	CSAPPPGETQYF
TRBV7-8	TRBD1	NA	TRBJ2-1	TGTGCCAGCAGCCCAAGACAGGGCCGACCCAAGAATGAGCAGTTCTTC	CASSPRQGRPKNEQFF
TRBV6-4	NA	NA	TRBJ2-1	TGTGCCAGCAGTGCCCTACTGGGGGACAATGAGCAGTTCTTC	CASSALLGDNEQFF
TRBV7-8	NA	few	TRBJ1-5	TGTGCCAGCAGCTTACAAAATAGCAATCAGCCCCAGCATTTT	CASSLQNSNQPQHF
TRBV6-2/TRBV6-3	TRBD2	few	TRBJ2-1	TGTGCCAGCAGTAAGACTAGCGGCGGGGCCGCCTCCTACAATGAGCAGTTCTTC	CASSKTSGGAASYNEQFF
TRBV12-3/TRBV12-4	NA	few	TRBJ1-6	TGTGCCAGCACCTTGGGGGGTAAGAATTCACCCCTCCACTTT	CASTLGGKNSPLHF
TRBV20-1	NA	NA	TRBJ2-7	TGCAGTGCAGCCCGGACAGACTTCTCCTACGAGCAGTACTTC	CSAARTDFSYEQYF
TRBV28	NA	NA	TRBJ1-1	TGTGCCAGCAGTCGGTGGGACATCAAGAACACTGAAGCTTTCTTT	CASSRWDIKNTEAFF
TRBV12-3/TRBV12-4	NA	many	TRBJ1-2	TGTGCCAGCAGTTTAACCGGGGTCGGCCTCTATGGCTACACCTTC	CASSLTGVGLYGYTF
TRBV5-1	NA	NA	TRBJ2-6	TGCGCCAGCAGCCTAACCCCCTCTGGGGCCAACGTCCTGACTTTC	CASSLTPSGANVLTF
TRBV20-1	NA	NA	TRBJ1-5	TGCAGTGCTAGTAGGGGGAGCAATCAGCCCCAGCATTTT	CSASRGSNQPQHF
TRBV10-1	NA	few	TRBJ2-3	TGCGCCAGCAGTGAGTCGAGAGTTGGGCGGACAGATACGCAGTATTTT	CASSESRVGRTDTQYF
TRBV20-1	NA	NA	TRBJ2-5	TGCAGTGTTAGAGGAGAGACCCAGTACTTC	CSVRGETQYF
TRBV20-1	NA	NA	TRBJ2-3	TGCAGTGCTAGAGAAGGAATCACAGATACGCAGTATTTT	CSAREGITDTQYF
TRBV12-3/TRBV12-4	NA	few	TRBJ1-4	TGTGCCAGCAGTCCAGTGCGGACTAATGAAAAACTGTTTTTT	CASSPVRTNEKLFF
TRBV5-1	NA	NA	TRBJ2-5	TGCGCCAGCAGCCCCCGAAGAGGGGACCAAGAGACCCAGTACTTC	CASSPRRGDQETQYF
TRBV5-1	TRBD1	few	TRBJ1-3	TGCGCCAGCAGCTTGAGTACAGGGGGGATCGGAAACACCATATATTTT	CASSLSTGGIGNTIYF
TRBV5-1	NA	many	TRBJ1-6	TGCGCCAGCAGCTTGGGGAGGGGTAATTCACCCCTCCACTTT	CASSLGRGNSPLHF
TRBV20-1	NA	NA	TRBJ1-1	TGCAGTGCTAGAAAGGAGGGTCAGGGCTGGGAAGCTTTCTTT	CSARKEGQGWEAFF
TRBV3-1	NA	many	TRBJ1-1	TGTGCCAGCAGCCCTACCGGGACCCAAATGAACACTGAAGCTTTCTTT	CASSPTGTQMNTEAFF
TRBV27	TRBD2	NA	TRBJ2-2	TGTGCCAGCAGTTTGAGGCTAGCGGGGGGCCCCACCGGGGAGCTGTTTTTT	CASSLRLAGGPTGELFF
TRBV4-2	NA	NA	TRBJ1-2	TGTGCCAGCAGCCACGCCTCGACGGGAGTCGGTGGCTACACCTTC	CASSHASTGVGGYTF